Each of the 14 T cell receptor beta chains below was sequenced from the same sample in a study of blood T cell repertoires in COVID-19. Assay: immunoSEQ multiplex PCR; the TCRdb copy retains only in-frame clones and omits some. Of under 150,000 clones detected, about 90% appear once; the ten largest clones hold around 16%. The specimen sequenced was peripheral blood. These receptors all stem from a woman aged 50 to 60 who had recovered from COVID-19.

The V call is TRBV4-1, the J call TRBJ1-3, with D possibly matching TRBD1 (6 bases). Germline V gene sequence: CDR1 MGHRA, CDR2 YSYEKL. CDR3 length: 15 amino acids. V gave up 1 base and J gave up 2 bases, with 9 bases separating them. The CDR3 region has the DNA TGCGCCAGCAGCCAAGCTCCAGGGGCTGGAAACACCATATATTTT. This encodes CASSQAPGAGNTIYF.

The chain employs TRBV30 and TRBJ1-2; TRBD1 is a possible D gene (5 bases). Germline-derived CDR1 and CDR2 are GTSNPN and SVGIG (reference sequence). The CDR3 runs 14 residues. V was clipped by 4 bases and J by 2 bases, with 14 bases between them. The CDR3 nucleotides read TGTGCCTGGAAACGACGGGACTTAAACTATGGCTACACCTTC. Protein product: CAWKRRDLNYGYTF.

V is TRBV7-3 and J is TRBJ2-1, with 9 bases matching TRBD2. The CDR3 runs to 15 residues. With 5 bases clipped from V and 8 bases from J, the junction kept 10 bases outside the gene matches. Germline values: CDR1 SGHTA, CDR2 FQGTGA. CDR3 in DNA: TGTGCCAGCAGCCTCCCCCGCGGGGGGGTCGATGAGCAGTTCTTC. Translation: CASSLPRGGVDEQFF.

Only one count was recorded for this clone. V and J are TRBV19 and TRBJ1-5; 9 positions agree with TRBD1. The trim removed 4 bases at V and 3 bases at J, leaving 4 bases unmatched. CDR3 length equals 15 residues. Germline values: CDR1 LNHDA, CDR2 SQIVND (reference sequence). The CDR3 loop reads CASSSDRGNNQPQHF. DNA of the CDR3: TGTGCCAGTAGTAGCGACAGGGGGAACAATCAGCCCCAGCATTTT. Full variable domain (remainder filled in from reference TRBV19 and TRBJ1-5): DGGITQSPKYLFRKEGQNVTLSCEQNLNHDAMYWYRQDPGQGLRLIYYSQIVNDFQKGDIAEGYSVSREKKESFPLTVTSAQKNPTAFYLCASSSDRGNNQPQHFGDGTRLSIL.

The chain's CDR3 is CASSPRDRVIVGEQYF. As DNA, the CDR3 is TGTGCCAGCAGCCCCCGGGACAGGGTCATCGTGGGCGAGCAGTACTTC. This sequence joins TRBV13 and TRBJ2-7; 9 nucleotides align to TRBD1. V dropped 5 bases and J dropped 6; count of bases not matched to a gene: 14. From germline, CDR1 is PRHDT and CDR2 FYEKMQ (reference sequence). The CDR3 is 16 residues long.

This clone came up once. The gene calls are TRBV15 and TRBJ2-5; perhaps TRBD2 as D (5 bases). Germline V gene sequence: CDR1 LNHNV, CDR2 YYDKDF (reference sequence). V lost 5 bases to trimming and J lost 5 bases, with 15 bases between them. The CDR3 totals 14 residues. The CDR3, as DNA: TGTGCCACCAGCTTCCGAAAGGGCGGGGAGACCCAGTACTTC. Translation gives CATSFRKGGETQYF. Supplemented by reference TRBV15 and TRBJ2-5, the full variable domain reads DAMVIQNPRYQVTQFGKPVTLSCSQTLNHNVMYWYQQKSSQAPKLLFHYYDKDFNNEADTPDNFQSRRPNTSFCFLDIRSPGLGDTAMYLCATSFRKGGETQYFGPGTRLLVL.

V is TRBV19 and J is TRBJ1-5; 10 bases line up with TRBD1. CDR1 and CDR2 from the germline V gene are LNHDA and SQIVND (reference sequence). V gave up 1 base and J gave up 6 bases; unmatched junction bases: 9. There are 17 residues in the CDR3. CDR3 nucleotides: TGTGCCAGTAGTATAGTTTCGACAGGGGGCTTCGGTCAGCCCCAGCATTTT. Translated: CASSIVSTGGFGQPQHF.

The chain has TRBV27 and TRBJ1-2, with a tentative D call TRBD1 (5 bases). The germline CDR1 and CDR2 sequences are MNHEY and SMNVEV (reference sequence). V lost 8 bases and J 6 bases, leaving 13 bases between the germline ends. This CDR3 contains 12 residues. The CDR3: CASSGRAHGYTF. The DNA of the CDR3 is TGTGCCAGCTCCGGCAGGGCACATGGCTACACCTTC.

A few counts support this clone. V gene TRBV15 combines with J gene TRBJ2-7; TRBD1 matches at 9 bases. The V and J ends lost 5 bases and 4 bases, in that order; junction bases with no gene match: 6. Germline values: CDR1 LNHNV, CDR2 YYDKDF (reference sequence). The CDR3 runs 14 residues. CDR3 nucleotides: TGTGCCACCAGCTTCGGGACAGGGTTTTACGAGCAGTACTTC. Encoded protein: CATSFGTGFYEQYF. The whole variable domain, remainder taken from reference TRBV15 and TRBJ2-7, is DAMVIQNPRYQVTQFGKPVTLSCSQTLNHNVMYWYQQKSSQAPKLLFHYYDKDFNNEADTPDNFQSRRPNTSFCFLDIRSPGLGDTAMYLCATSFGTGFYEQYFGPGTRLTVT.

The chain recombines TRBV5-1 with TRBJ2-4; 11 nucleotides align to TRBD1. The CDR3 runs to 15 residues. Unmatched junction bases numbered 0, after V lost 4 bases and J lost 0 bases. The germline CDR1 and CDR2 sequences are SGHRS and YFSETQ. DNA for the CDR3: TGCGCCAGCAGCGGGACAGGGGGAGCCAAAAACATTCAGTACTTC. It is translated as CASSGTGGAKNIQYF.

The chain recombines TRBV12-5 with TRBJ2-1; D ambiguous. Germline loops: CDR1 LGHNT, CDR2 FRNRAP. Between the trimmed V and J ends, which lost 2 bases and 6 bases, there was a span of 8 bases. This CDR3 spans 13 amino acids. CDR3 bases: TGTGCTAGTGGTTTGTTTCCCCTCAATGAGCAGTTCTTC. Amino acids: CASGLFPLNEQFF.

This chain joins TRBV11-2 and TRBJ2-7, with TRBD1 identical over 7 bases. The V gene end was trimmed by 6 bases and the J gene end by 0 bases; junction bases not matched to a gene: 8. Per germline, CDR1 SGHAT and CDR2 FQNNGV. The CDR3 loop spans 15 amino acids. The CDR3 nucleotides read TGTGCCAGCAGGGTGAGGACAGGACCCTCCTACGAGCAGTACTTC. Amino acid sequence: CASRVRTGPSYEQYF.

This sequence joins TRBV9 and TRBJ2-7; tentatively, D is TRBD1 (5 bases). Germline V gene sequence: CDR1 SGDLS, CDR2 YYNGEE. The CDR3 has 14 residues. Deletions cut 3 bases from V and 5 bases from J, with 15 bases between. The CDR3 sequence is CASSASTGINEQYF. CDR3 DNA sequence: TGTGCCAGCAGCGCTTCTACAGGTATCAACGAGCAGTACTTC.

The gene calls are TRBV27 and TRBJ1-2; D unresolved. V was trimmed by 0 bases and J by 5 bases, leaving 7 bases between them. CDR1 and CDR2 from the germline V gene are MNHEY and SMNVEV (reference sequence). The CDR3 covers 13 residues. The CDR3: CASSLSGAYGYTF. In nucleotides, the CDR3 is TGTGCCAGCAGTTTATCGGGAGCGTATGGCTACACCTTC.